The 23 T cell receptor beta chains in this list originate from one sample, sequenced in a study of molecular identifiers for immune sequencing clone quantification (dated by TCRdb to 2017 to 2018). Libraries were built with PCR. Sequenced using an Illumina HiSeq 4000. Using fastp at Q25 and MiXCR, TCRdb reprocessed the public reads and kept productive beta chains. When rows share a CDR3 protein, they turn into one entry using the most common DNA and genes. The sample records tens of thousands of distinct CDR3 sequences, roughly a fifth of which are singletons. The ten largest clones add up to more than 0.9% of the sample. The sequencing sample was made of naive CD8+ T cells from blood, with Jurkat cell RNA spiked in. The cell subset or site label, as the study defines it: FACS-sorted CD8+CD4-CCR7+CD45RA+ naive T cells. The receptor source for this set is a human donor in good health. Some libraries in this study had Jurkat cell RNA spiked in.

This clonotype was seen at least ten times. The chain combines TRBV18 with TRBJ2-3, with 8 bases aligning to TRBD2. Unmatched junction bases numbered 9, after V lost 2 bases and J lost 2 bases. This CDR3 has 17 residues. Germline CDR1 and CDR2: KGHSH and LQKENI. CDR3 amino acids: CASSPFSAGGVTDTQYF. The CDR3 DNA follows: TGTGCCAGCTCACCATTTTCTGCGGGGGGAGTCACAGATACGCAGTATTTT.

This clonotype was seen repeatedly, ten times or more. This chain connects TRBV5-1 to TRBJ2-3, with TRBD1 as a possible D gene (6 bases). V lost 4 bases and J 0 bases, leaving 15 bases between the germline ends. Germline values: CDR1 SGHRS, CDR2 YFSETQ. This CDR3 comprises 16 residues. In nucleotides, the CDR3 is TGCGCCAGCAGCCATACAGGGAACCCTAGCACAGATACGCAGTATTTT. Protein product: CASSHTGNPSTDTQYF.

Points on this clonotype: Mismatch with germline at one junction end may stem from a read error. This chain connects TRBV7-9 to TRBJ2-3; the D gene is possibly TRBD2 (7 bases). Looked up from germline, CDR1 is SEHNR and CDR2 is FQNEAQ (reference sequence). The CDR3 loop spans 19 amino acids. The CDR3 region is CASTQENNGGHLNTDTQCF. The CDR3 DNA reads TGTGCCAGCACCCAAGAAAATAACGGGGGGCACCTGAACACAGATACGCAGTGTTTT. Full variable domain (missing parts from reference TRBV7-9 and TRBJ2-3): DTGVSQNPRHKITKRGQNVTFRCDPISEHNRLYWYRQTLGQGPEFLTYFQNEAQLEKSRLLSDRFSAERPKGSFSTLEIQRTEQGDSAMYLCASTQENNGGHLNTDTQCFGPGTRLTVL.

The rearrangement joins TRBV5-5 to TRBJ1-5; the match to TRBD1 covers 7 bases. Per the germline V gene, CDR1 is SGHKS and CDR2 is YYEKEE (reference sequence). V dropped 8 bases and J dropped 0; count of bases not matched to a gene: 8. This CDR3 is 15 amino acids long. CDR3 sequence: CASIRDRDSNQPQHF. CDR3 in DNA: TGTGCCAGTATCCGGGACAGAGATAGCAATCAGCCCCAGCATTTT.

This clonotype has at least ten counts. The chain recombines TRBV20-1 with TRBJ1-2; tentatively, D is TRBD1 (5 bases). Germline V gene sequence: CDR1 DFQATT, CDR2 SNEGSKA (reference sequence). The V gene lost 6 bases and the J gene lost 1 base, with 15 bases spanning the gap. This CDR3 region has 14 residues. CDR3 sequence: CSAEPVGVNYGYTF. The CDR3 bases are TGCAGTGCAGAACCCGTGGGGGTTAACTATGGCTACACCTTC.

The chain is built from TRBV4-2 and TRBJ2-7; 7 positions match TRBD2. The V and J ends lost 0 bases and 0 bases, in that order; junction bases with no gene match: 5. Looked up from germline, CDR1 is LGHNA and CDR2 is YNFKEQ. This CDR3 has 16 amino acids. The chain's CDR3 is CASSQEGGLSSYEQYF. Written as DNA, the CDR3 is TGTGCCAGCAGCCAAGAGGGGGGACTAAGCTCCTACGAGCAGTACTTC.

This clonotype came up many times. This chain links TRBV6-6 with TRBJ1-1; 12 bases map to TRBD1. Germline CDR1 reads MNHNY; CDR2 reads SVGAGI (reference sequence). After removal of 5 bases from V and 8 bases from J, the junction contained 3 bases not matched to a gene. This CDR3 is built from 13 residues. CDR3 in DNA: TGTGCCAGCAGTGGGGACAGGGGGCTAGAAGCTTTCTTT. This codes for CASSGDRGLEAFF.

A few counts support this clonotype. A much larger clone differs by one base, so this may be a read error. J is TRBJ1-4 and V is TRBV9; D not resolved. From germline, CDR1 is SGDLS and CDR2 YYNGEE. This CDR3 spans 14 amino acids. CDR3 nucleotides: TGTGCCAGCAGCGTGGGCACCAATAACGAAAAACTGCTTTTT. Its translation is CASSVGTNNEKLLF.

This clonotype was counted many times. The rearrangement uses TRBV7-3 and TRBJ2-2; possible D gene TRBD2, 6 bases. The CDR3 loop spans 15 amino acids. The V gene lost 3 bases and the J gene lost 4 bases, with 12 bases spanning the gap. Germline CDR1 reads SGHTA; CDR2 reads FQGTGA. The CDR3 DNA is TGTGCCAGCAGCTTTACCGGGGGTGGCACCGGGGAGCTGTTTTTT. It is translated as CASSFTGGGTGELFF.

This clonotype has ten or more counts. This rearrangement joins TRBV6-2 or TRBV6-3 to TRBJ2-1; D gene ambiguous. Deletions cut 2 bases from V and 7 bases from J, with 12 bases between. This CDR3 region has 14 residues. The germline gives CDR1 MNHEY, CDR2 SVGEGT. As DNA, the CDR3 is TGTGCCAGCAGTTACCTCGTAATAGGAAATGAGCAGTTCTTC. Protein: CASSYLVIGNEQFF.

With regard to this clonotype: This may come from a read error, since a much larger clone is one base off. The rearrangement links TRBV19 to TRBJ2-1, with 8 positions matching TRBD2. Germline V lookup: CDR1 LNHDA, CDR2 SQIVND (reference sequence). CDR3 length equals 14 residues. The CDR3 spells CASSITGGINGQFF. The DNA of the CDR3 is TGTGCCAGTAGTATTACGGGGGGGATCAATGGGCAGTTCTTC.

There are many counts of this clonotype. V gene TRBV7-2 combines with J gene TRBJ2-3; tentative D call: TRBD1 (6 bases). Germline V CDR1 and CDR2: SGHTA, FQGNSA. Deletions cut 1 base from V and 4 bases from J, with 15 bases between. The CDR3 is made up of 16 amino acids. The CDR3 is CASSLVGVWGPDTQYF. CDR3 sequence (DNA): TGTGCCAGCAGCTTAGTGGGGGTATGGGGGCCAGATACGCAGTATTTT.

In this sample, this clonotype turned up many times. The rearrangement uses TRBV7-9 and TRBJ2-3; 14 nucleotides match TRBD2. The CDR3 is 19 residues long. CDR1 is SEHNR and CDR2 is FQNEAQ in the germline V gene (reference sequence). The V gene end was trimmed by 3 bases and the J gene end by 4 bases; junction bases not matched to a gene: 12. CDR3 sequence (DNA): TGTGCCAGCAGCTTCCGCCGCGGGACTAGCGGGGGAGTTGCAGATACGCAGTATTTT. Residues: CASSFRRGTSGGVADTQYF.

Regarding this clonotype: Given a much more abundant clone one base away, this may be a read error. The chain employs TRBV7-9 and TRBJ1-3, with D hard to call. Germline V gives CDR1 SEHNR, CDR2 FQNEAQ (reference sequence). The CDR3 is 14 residues long. The CDR3 here is CASSLGLGWNTIHF. The DNA of the CDR3 is TGTGCCAGCAGCTTAGGGCTCGGATGGAACACCATACATTTT.

This clonotype has at least ten counts. This chain links TRBV7-2 with TRBJ2-7; 10 bases fit TRBD2. The CDR3 covers 15 residues. Trimming at V came to 3 bases and at J to 4 bases, leaving 6 bases not matched to a gene. Germline CDR1 and CDR2: SGHTA and FQGNSA. The CDR3 DNA is TGTGCCAGCAGCTTCACTAGCGGGATTTTATACGAGCAGTACTTC. Its translation: CASSFTSGILYEQYF.

The rearrangement joins TRBV28 to TRBJ1-1; 10 bases fit TRBD1. The CDR3 contains 16 residues. V trimming: 2 bases; J trimming: 3 bases; junction bases outside the gene matches: 6. Germline CDR1 MDHEN, CDR2 SYDVKM. CDR3 DNA sequence: TGTGCCAGCAGTTTACCGGGACAGGGGTTAGACACTGAAGCTTTCTTT. It codes for CASSLPGQGLDTEAFF. The variable domain in full, with the rest retrieved from reference TRBV28 and TRBJ1-1, is DVKVTQSSRYLVKRTGEKVFLECVQDMDHENMFWYRQDPGLGLRLIYFSYDVKMKEKGDIPEGYSVSREKKERFSLILESASTNQTSMYLCASSLPGQGLDTEAFFGQGTRLTVV.

This clonotype was detected many times. The rearrangement uses TRBV28 and TRBJ1-5; D perhaps matches TRBD1 (6 bases). Germline CDR1 MDHEN, CDR2 SYDVKM. This CDR3 is 19 amino acids long. V was trimmed by 4 bases and J by 0 bases, leaving 22 bases between them. The CDR3 spells CASSSWTVTARDSNQPQHF. The CDR3 bases are TGTGCCAGCAGTTCTTGGACAGTCACAGCACGGGATAGCAATCAGCCCCAGCATTTT.

By frequency in the sample, this clonotype is medium-sized (0.01 to 0.1%). The J gene is TRBJ2-1, the V gene TRBV4-3; 7 bases are shared with TRBD2. The germline gives CDR1 LGHNA, CDR2 YSLEER. The CDR3 totals 14 residues. V lost 0 bases to trimming and J lost 16 bases; unmatched junction nucleotides: 12. CDR3 in DNA: TGCGCCAGCAGCCAAGAAGGGAGACTAGCCGAGGCCTTCTTC. Amino acids: CASSQEGRLAEAFF.

This clonotype was recorded at least ten times. J is TRBJ2-5 and V is TRBV4-1; 14 positions agree with TRBD2. Germline CDR1 reads MGHRA; CDR2 reads YSYEKL. The CDR3 consists of 17 residues. V was pared by 1 base and J by 1 base, with 2 bases of the junction left unmatched. The CDR3 coding sequence is TGCGCCAGCAGCCAAGGGACTAGCGGGGGGATCCAAGAGACCCAGTACTTC. Translating gives CASSQGTSGGIQETQYF.

This clonotype was observed many times. CDR3 in DNA: TGCAGTGCTAGTCCAGGGTCTGAAGCTTTCTTT. Amino acids: CSASPGSEAFF. The chain is built from TRBV20-1 and TRBJ1-1; tentative D call: TRBD1 (5 bases). V was shortened by 3 bases and J by 6 bases, with 8 bases between the two germline ends. Germline V gene data show CDR1 as DFQATT and CDR2 as SNEGSKA (reference sequence). This CDR3 has 11 residues.

Many counts were recorded for this clonotype. The chain recombines TRBV6-2 or TRBV6-3 with TRBJ1-6; 8 bases line up with TRBD1. This CDR3 region has 14 residues. CDR1 MNHEY and CDR2 SVGEGT come from the germline V gene. Trimming removed 3 bases from V and 10 bases from J; junction bases left unmatched: 5. The DNA of the CDR3 is TGTGCCAGCAGTTATGGACAGGGCGACTCACCCCTCCACTTT. Encoded protein: CASSYGQGDSPLHF.

This clonotype was observed at least ten times. This chain links TRBV15 with TRBJ2-2; no firm D call. Germline V gene sequence: CDR1 LNHNV, CDR2 YYDKDF (reference sequence). CDR3 length: 12 amino acids. V lost 5 bases, J lost 6 bases, and 7 bases lay in between. The CDR3 loop reads CATSLFSGELFF. The CDR3 nucleotides are TGTGCCACCAGCCTTTTCTCCGGGGAGCTGTTTTTT.

In this sample, this clonotype turned up many times. The rearrangement links TRBV12-3 or TRBV12-4 to TRBJ2-7; 8 bases align to TRBD1. Losses at the gene ends were 3 bases for V and 5 bases for J; bases not matched to a gene: 6. The CDR3 has 14 amino acids. The CDR3 nucleotides are TGTGCCAGCAGTTTGGCAGGGGGCAACCACGAGCAGTACTTC. Its protein is CASSLAGGNHEQYF.